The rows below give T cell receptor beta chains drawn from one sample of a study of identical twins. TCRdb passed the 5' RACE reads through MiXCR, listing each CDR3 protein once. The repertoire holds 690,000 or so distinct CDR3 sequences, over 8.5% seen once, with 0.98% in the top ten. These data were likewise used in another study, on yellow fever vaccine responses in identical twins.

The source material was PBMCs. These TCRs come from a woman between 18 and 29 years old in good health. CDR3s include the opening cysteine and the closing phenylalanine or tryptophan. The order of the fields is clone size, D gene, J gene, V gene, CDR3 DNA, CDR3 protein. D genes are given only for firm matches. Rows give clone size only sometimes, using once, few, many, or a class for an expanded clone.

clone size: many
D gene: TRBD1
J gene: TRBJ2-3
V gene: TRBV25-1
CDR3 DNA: TGTGCCAGCAGTGAATCTGAACAGGGGGAGGAAGATACGCAGTATTTT
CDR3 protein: CASSESEQGEEDTQYF

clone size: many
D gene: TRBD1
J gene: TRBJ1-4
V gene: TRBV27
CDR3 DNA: TGTGCCAGCAGTCCCGGGACAGGGGGAGTTGAAAAACTGTTTTTT
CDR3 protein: CASSPGTGGVEKLFF

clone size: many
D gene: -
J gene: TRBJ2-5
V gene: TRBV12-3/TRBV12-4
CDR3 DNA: TGTGCCAGCAGTCGAGACCCACGGGAAGAGACCCAGTACTTC
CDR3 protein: CASSRDPREETQYF

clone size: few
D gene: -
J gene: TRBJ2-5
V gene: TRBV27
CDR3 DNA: TGTGCCAGCCAGGCAGGGTCATTCCAAGAGACCCAGTACTTC
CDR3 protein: CASQAGSFQETQYF

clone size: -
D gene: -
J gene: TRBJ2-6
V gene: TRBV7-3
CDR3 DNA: TGTGCCAGCAGCCACCGGGACTCCAACTCTGGGGCCAACGTCCTGACTTTC
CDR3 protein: CASSHRDSNSGANVLTF

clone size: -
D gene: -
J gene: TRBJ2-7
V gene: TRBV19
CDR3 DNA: TGTGCCAGTAGTAAGGGGATCTACGGCAGCTACGAGCAGTACTTC
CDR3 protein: CASSKGIYGSYEQYF

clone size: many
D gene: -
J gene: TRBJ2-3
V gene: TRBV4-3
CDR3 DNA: TGCGCCAGCAGCCCCGACTCGTTTCTTAGCACAGATACGCAGTATTTT
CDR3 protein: CASSPDSFLSTDTQYF

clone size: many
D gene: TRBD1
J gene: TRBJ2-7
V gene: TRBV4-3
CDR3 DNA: TGTGCCAGCAGTCAAACCGGGACAGGTGGTTACGAGCAGTACTTC
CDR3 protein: CASSQTGTGGYEQYF

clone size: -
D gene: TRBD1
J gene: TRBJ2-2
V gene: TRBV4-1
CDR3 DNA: TGCGCCAGCAGCCAAGCCATAACAGGGGTTAACGCCGGGGAGCTGTTTTTT
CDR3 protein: CASSQAITGVNAGELFF

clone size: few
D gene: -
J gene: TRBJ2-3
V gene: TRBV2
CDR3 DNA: TGTGCCAGCAGACACAAGCTCCCTATGGGGGTTGAAGATACGCAGTATTTT
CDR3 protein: CASRHKLPMGVEDTQYF

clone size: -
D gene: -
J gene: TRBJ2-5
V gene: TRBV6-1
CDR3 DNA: TGTGCCAGCAGTGAAGGACATAACGGGTTCCAAGAGACCCAGTACTTC
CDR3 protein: CASSEGHNGFQETQYF

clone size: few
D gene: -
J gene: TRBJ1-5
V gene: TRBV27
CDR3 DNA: TGTGCCAGCAGTTTAACGTCGCAGAGGTATCAGCCCCAGCATTTT
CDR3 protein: CASSLTSQRYQPQHF

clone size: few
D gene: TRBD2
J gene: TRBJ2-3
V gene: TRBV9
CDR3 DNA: TGTGCCAGCAGCGTAGAAGCGGGATTTAGCACAGATACGCAGTATTTT
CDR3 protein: CASSVEAGFSTDTQYF

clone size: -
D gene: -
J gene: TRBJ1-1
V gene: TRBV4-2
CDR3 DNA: TGTGCCAGCAGCCATCTCGGACCGAACACTGAAGCTTTCTTT
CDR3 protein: CASSHLGPNTEAFF

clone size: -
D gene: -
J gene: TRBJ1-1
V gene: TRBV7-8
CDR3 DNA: TGTGCCAGCAGCGACCGGGACGGCATGAACACTGAAGCTTTCTTT
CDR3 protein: CASSDRDGMNTEAFF

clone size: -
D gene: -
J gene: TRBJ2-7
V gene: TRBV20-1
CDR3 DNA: TGCAGGGCCACTGGGACCGACGATTCTACCGAGCAGTACTTC
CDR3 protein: CRATGTDDSTEQYF

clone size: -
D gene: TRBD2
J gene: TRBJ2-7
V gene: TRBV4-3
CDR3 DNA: TGCGCCAGCAGCCAAGATGCGATGGGACTAGGGACCTACGAGCAGTACTTC
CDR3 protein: CASSQDAMGLGTYEQYF

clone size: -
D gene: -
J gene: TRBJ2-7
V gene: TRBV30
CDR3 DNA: TGTGCCTGGAGAGTCGTCGGTCTCTCCTACGAGCAGTACTTC
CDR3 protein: CAWRVVGLSYEQYF

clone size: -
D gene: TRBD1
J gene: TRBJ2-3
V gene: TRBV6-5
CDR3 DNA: TGTGCCAGCAGTTCGGACAGGTCAAGCACAGATACGCAGTATTTT
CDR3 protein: CASSSDRSSTDTQYF

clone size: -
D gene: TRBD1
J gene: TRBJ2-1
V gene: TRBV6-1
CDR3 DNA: TGTGCCAGCAGTCCCCCGACAGGGGGCAGAACTAGCGTTGGGAGTGAGCAGTTCTTC
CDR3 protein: CASSPPTGGRTSVGSEQFF

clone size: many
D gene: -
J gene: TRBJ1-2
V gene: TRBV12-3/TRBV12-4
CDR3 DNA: TGTGCCAGCGGGGGTGGTTATGGCTACACCTTC
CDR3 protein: CASGGGYGYTF

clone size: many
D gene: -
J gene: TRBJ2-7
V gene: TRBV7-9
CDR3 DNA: TGTGCCAGCAGCTTAGGGGGAGGAACGATAGCCGAGCACGAGCAGTACTTC
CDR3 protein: CASSLGGGTIAEHEQYF

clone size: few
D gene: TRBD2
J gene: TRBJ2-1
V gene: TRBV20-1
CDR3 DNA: TGCAGTGCTAGCCAACTAGCGGGAGGGAAGCATGAGCAGTTCTTC
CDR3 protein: CSASQLAGGKHEQFF

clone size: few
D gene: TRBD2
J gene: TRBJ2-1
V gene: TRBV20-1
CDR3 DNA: TGCAGTGCTAGTTCGGGACTAGCGGTCTCCTACAATGAGCAGTTCTTC
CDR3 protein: CSASSGLAVSYNEQFF

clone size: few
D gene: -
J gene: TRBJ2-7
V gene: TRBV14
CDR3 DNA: TGTGCCAGCAGCCAAGATTGGGACACATATATAGAATACGAGCAGTACTTC
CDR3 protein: CASSQDWDTYIEYEQYF

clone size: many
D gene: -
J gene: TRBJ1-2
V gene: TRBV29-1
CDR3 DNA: TGCAGCGCCCAGAGCTACTATGGCTACACCTTC
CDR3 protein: CSAQSYYGYTF

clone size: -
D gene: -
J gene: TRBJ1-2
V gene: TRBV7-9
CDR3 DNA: TGTGCCAGCAGCTTAGACCCCAGGGGCCAAGGCTACACCTTC
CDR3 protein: CASSLDPRGQGYTF

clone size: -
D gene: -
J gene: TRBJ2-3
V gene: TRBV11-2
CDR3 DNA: TGTGCCAGCAGCCCAAGGCAGGTGGGCGATACGCAGTATTTT
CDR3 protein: CASSPRQVGDTQYF

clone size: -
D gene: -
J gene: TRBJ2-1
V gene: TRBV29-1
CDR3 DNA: TGCAGCGCTCCACATGACAATGAGCAGTTCTTC
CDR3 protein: CSAPHDNEQFF

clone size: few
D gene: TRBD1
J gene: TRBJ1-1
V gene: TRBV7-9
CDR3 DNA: TGTGCCAGCAGCCCAAGGGACAGGGGAATGAACACTGAAGCTTTCTTT
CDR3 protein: CASSPRDRGMNTEAFF

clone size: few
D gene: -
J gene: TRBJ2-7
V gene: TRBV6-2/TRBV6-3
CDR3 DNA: TGTGCCAGCGTCACCTCCGCGGGGACCTACGAGCAGTACTTC
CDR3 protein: CASVTSAGTYEQYF

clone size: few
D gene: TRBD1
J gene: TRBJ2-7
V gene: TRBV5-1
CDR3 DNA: TGCGCCAGCAGCTTGGGGCTCGGGACAGGGGTCTACGAGCAGTACTTC
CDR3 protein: CASSLGLGTGVYEQYF

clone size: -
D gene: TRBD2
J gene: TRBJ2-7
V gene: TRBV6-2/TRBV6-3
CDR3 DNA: TGTGCCAGCAGACAGCTGGGGACTAGCGAGAGACGGGGGGAGCAGTACTTC
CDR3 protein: CASRQLGTSERRGEQYF

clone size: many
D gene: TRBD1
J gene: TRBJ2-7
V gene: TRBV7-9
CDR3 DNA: TGTGCCAGCAGAGAGGGACAGACCAAAATAGACGAGCAGTACTTC
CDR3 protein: CASREGQTKIDEQYF

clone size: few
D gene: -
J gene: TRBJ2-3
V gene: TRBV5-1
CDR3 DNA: TGCGCCAGCAGCTTGGTAGGGACTGTGGATACGCAGTATTTT
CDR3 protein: CASSLVGTVDTQYF

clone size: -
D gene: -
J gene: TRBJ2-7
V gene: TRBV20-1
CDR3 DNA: TGCAGTGCTCTAGAGACGAGTAGGACACGCGAGCAGTACTTC
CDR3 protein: CSALETSRTREQYF

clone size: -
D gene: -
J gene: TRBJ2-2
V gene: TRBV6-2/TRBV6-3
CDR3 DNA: TGTGCCAGCAGTTACTCGGTTGCCGGGGAGCTGTTTTTT
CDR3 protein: CASSYSVAGELFF

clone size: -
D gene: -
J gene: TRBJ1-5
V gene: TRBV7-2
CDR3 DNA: TGTGCCAGCAGCTTAGAACAGTCTCAGCCCCAGCATTTT
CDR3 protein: CASSLEQSQPQHF

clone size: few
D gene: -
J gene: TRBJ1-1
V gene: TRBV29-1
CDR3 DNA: TGCAGCGTTACAGGGCCAGGCACTGAAGCTTTCTTT
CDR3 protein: CSVTGPGTEAFF

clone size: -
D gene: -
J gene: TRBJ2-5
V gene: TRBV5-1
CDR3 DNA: TGCGCCAGCAGCTGGGGACCTCAAGAGACCCAGTACTTC
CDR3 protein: CASSWGPQETQYF

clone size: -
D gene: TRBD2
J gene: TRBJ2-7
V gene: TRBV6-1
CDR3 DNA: TGTGCCAGCAGCCGGAATAGCGGGAGGCCACTTGAGCAGTACTTC
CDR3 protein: CASSRNSGRPLEQYF

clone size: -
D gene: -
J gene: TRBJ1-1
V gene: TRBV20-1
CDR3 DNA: TGCAGTGCTCCCCAGCACGGGGAGGACACTGAAGCTTTCTTT
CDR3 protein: CSAPQHGEDTEAFF

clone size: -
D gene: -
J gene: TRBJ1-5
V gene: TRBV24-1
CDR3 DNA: TGTGCCACCAGTGATTCCGCAACAGGCTACAATCAGCCCCAGCATTTT
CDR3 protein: CATSDSATGYNQPQHF

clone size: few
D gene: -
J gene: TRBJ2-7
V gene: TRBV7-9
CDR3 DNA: TGTGCCAGCAGCCCCCCCCGGAGTACCTACGAGCAGTACTTC
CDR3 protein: CASSPPRSTYEQYF

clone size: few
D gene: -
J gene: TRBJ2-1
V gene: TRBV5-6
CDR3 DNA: TGTGCCAGCAGTGCTGGCGGACGGCGGGAGCAGTTCTTC
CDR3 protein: CASSAGGRREQFF

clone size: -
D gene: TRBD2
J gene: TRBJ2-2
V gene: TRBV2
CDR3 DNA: TGTGCCAGCTTCGGGAGGGACACGAAGACCGGGGAGCTGTTTTTT
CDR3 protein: CASFGRDTKTGELFF

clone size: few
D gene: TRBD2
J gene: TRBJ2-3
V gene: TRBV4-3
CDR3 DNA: TGCGCCAGCAGCCAAGAGCTAGCGGGCGTACTTCGGCCGGATACGCAGTATTTT
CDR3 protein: CASSQELAGVLRPDTQYF

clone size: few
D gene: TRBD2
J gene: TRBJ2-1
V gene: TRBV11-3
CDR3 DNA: TGTGCCAGCAGCCCCGGGACTAGCGGGGCCTACAATGAGCAGTTCTTC
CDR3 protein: CASSPGTSGAYNEQFF

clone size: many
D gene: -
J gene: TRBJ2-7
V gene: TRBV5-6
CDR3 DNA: TGTGCCAGCAGCTTGGGTCGAGGGGCAGGCTACGAGCAGTACTTC
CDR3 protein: CASSLGRGAGYEQYF

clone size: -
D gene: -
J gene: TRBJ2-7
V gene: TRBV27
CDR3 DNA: TGTGCCAGCAGTTTAGACAGGTACGCCTACGAGCAGTACTTC
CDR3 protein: CASSLDRYAYEQYF

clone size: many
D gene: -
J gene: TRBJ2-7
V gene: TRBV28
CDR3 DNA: TGTGCCAGCAGCCCCCATTACGAGCAGTACTTC
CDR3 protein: CASSPHYEQYF

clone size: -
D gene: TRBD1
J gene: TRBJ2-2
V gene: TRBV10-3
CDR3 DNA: TGTGCCATCAGTGACCCGCGACAGGGGGGCACCGGGGAGCTGTTTTTT
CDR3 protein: CAISDPRQGGTGELFF

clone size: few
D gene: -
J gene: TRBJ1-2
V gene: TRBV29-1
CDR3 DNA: TGCAGCGTCCGAGCGGGGGGCGGTAACTATGGCTACACCTTC
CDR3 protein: CSVRAGGGNYGYTF